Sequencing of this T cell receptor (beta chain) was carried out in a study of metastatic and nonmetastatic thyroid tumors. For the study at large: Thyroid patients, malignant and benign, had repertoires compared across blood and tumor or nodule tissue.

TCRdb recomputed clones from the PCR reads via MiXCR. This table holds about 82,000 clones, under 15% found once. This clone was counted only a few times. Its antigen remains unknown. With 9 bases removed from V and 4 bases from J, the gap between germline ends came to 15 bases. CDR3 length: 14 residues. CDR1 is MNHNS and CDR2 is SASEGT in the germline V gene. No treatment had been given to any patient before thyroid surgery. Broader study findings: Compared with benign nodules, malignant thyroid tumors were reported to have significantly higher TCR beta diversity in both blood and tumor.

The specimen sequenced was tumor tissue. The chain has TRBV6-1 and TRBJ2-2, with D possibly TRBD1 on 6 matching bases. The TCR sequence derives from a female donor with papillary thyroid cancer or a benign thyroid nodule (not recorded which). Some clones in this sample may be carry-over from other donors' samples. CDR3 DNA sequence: TGTGCCAGTTCATCTATAGGGGGCACCGGGGAGCTGTTTTTT. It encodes CASSSIGGTGELFF.